This T cell receptor beta chain was identified during a study of T-cell reconstitution after alpha-beta-depleted transplantation in children. General study findings and limits: About two months after transplant, alpha-beta T cells reportedly came from several hundred expanded graft clones.

This CDR3 is 16 amino acids long. The V end was cut by 0 bases, the J end by 5 bases, with 14 bases between. In germline, CDR1 is LGHNA, CDR2 YNFKEQ. Preparation of the TCRbeta library involved a method that used unique molecular identifiers. TCRdb fed the PCR reads into MiXCR, producing one record per CDR3 protein. The table lists hundreds of thousands of distinct CDR3 sequences, about 17% of them singletons, with roughly 40% in the top ten. On this clonotype: Antigen unknown.

This TCR derives from a male patient aged 2 to 9 who had a stem cell transplant for acute lymphoblastic leukemia, so the T cells may come from the graft donor. This chain uses TRBV4-2 with TRBJ1-5; maybe TRBD1 (6 bases). Sequenced material: PBMCs, mostly from graft donor cells, taken 360 days after TCRalphabeta/CD19-depleted stem cell transplant. The CDR3: CASSQERSRGDQPQHF. The CDR3 nucleotides read TGTGCCAGCAGCCAAGAACGAAGCAGGGGCGATCAGCCCCAGCATTTT.